The rows below give T cell receptor beta chains drawn from one sample of a study of T cells in Graves' hyperthyroidism and ophthalmopathy. A single record per CDR3 protein comes from TCRdb applying MiXCR to the multiplex PCR reads. In the table there are roughly 500,000 distinct CDR3 sequences, approximately 25% of which are singletons. Material for sequencing was blood. These receptors were collected from a woman aged 25 to 45 with Graves' ophthalmopathy. CDR3s leave out the opening cysteine and the closing phenylalanine or tryptophan.

v_call: TRBV6-5
cdr3_aa: ASSYSRLAQETQY

v_call: TRBV20-1
cdr3_aa: SARGGVAGLQETQY

v_call: TRBV11-2
cdr3_aa: ASSLDRDRVPYEQY

v_call: TRBV6-2/TRBV6-3
cdr3_aa: ASRSLDGYSNQPQH

v_call: TRBV27
cdr3_aa: ASSLRGTTYEQY

v_call: TRBV12-3/TRBV12-4
cdr3_aa: ASTRDFEETQY

v_call: TRBV9
cdr3_aa: ASSARTVPNEAF

v_call: TRBV28
cdr3_aa: ASSPTTPIETQY

v_call: TRBV14
cdr3_aa: ASSQFGQFPKNT

v_call: TRBV7-3
cdr3_aa: ASSLTRDSSYNEQF

v_call: TRBV11-2
cdr3_aa: ASSLQQPGEQY

v_call: TRBV6-1
cdr3_aa: ASSRGTSEAYEQY

v_call: TRBV19
cdr3_aa: ASSVHRGAGELF

v_call: TRBV20-1
cdr3_aa: SGGLRQGIETQY

v_call: TRBV12-3/TRBV12-4
cdr3_aa: ASSSRQSNQPQH

v_call: TRBV29-1
cdr3_aa: SAPNGNNYGYT

v_call: TRBV29-1
cdr3_aa: SGSQTGGATEAF

v_call: TRBV6-1
cdr3_aa: ASSPNSQPQH

v_call: TRBV9
cdr3_aa: ASSAGHLQETQY

v_call: TRBV6-1
cdr3_aa: ASSEAEGAYEQY

v_call: TRBV2
cdr3_aa: ASKVTTDRSYGYT

v_call: TRBV28
cdr3_aa: ASLKWGEQY

v_call: TRBV6-5
cdr3_aa: ASSYRGLETEAF

v_call: TRBV28
cdr3_aa: ASSLTSGGARETQY

v_call: TRBV6-5
cdr3_aa: ASSYEGGHSYEQY

v_call: TRBV28
cdr3_aa: ASSPHRTRGSKPQH

v_call: TRBV27
cdr3_aa: ASSTGRSHEQY

v_call: TRBV12-3/TRBV12-4
cdr3_aa: ASSSGQGMRDYGYT

v_call: TRBV7-3
cdr3_aa: ASSLGDLNTEAF

v_call: TRBV6-2/TRBV6-3
cdr3_aa: ASSYSGGGGEQY

v_call: TRBV5-1
cdr3_aa: ASSSASSDAKNIKY

v_call: TRBV10-3
cdr3_aa: VTWAGRISDTEAF

v_call: TRBV2
cdr3_aa: ASKGSQETQY

v_call: TRBV28
cdr3_aa: ASGRGSFNYGYT

v_call: TRBV12-3/TRBV12-4
cdr3_aa: ASSLRKQGPPYSNQPQH

v_call: TRBV24-1
cdr3_aa: ATSEPTGDHGYT

v_call: TRBV29-1
cdr3_aa: SAQGGNTEAF

v_call: TRBV14
cdr3_aa: ASSQEAYTEAF

v_call: TRBV7-3
cdr3_aa: ASSDGIRAEAF

v_call: TRBV12-3/TRBV12-4
cdr3_aa: GSSLRRLNTEAF

v_call: TRBV20-1
cdr3_aa: SAKQLTSSYEQY

v_call: TRBV11-3
cdr3_aa: ASSLELAGGNGYT

v_call: TRBV6-2/TRBV6-3
cdr3_aa: ASRPLPLPLAGGPLQETQY

v_call: TRBV2
cdr3_aa: ASSEGELSGNTIY